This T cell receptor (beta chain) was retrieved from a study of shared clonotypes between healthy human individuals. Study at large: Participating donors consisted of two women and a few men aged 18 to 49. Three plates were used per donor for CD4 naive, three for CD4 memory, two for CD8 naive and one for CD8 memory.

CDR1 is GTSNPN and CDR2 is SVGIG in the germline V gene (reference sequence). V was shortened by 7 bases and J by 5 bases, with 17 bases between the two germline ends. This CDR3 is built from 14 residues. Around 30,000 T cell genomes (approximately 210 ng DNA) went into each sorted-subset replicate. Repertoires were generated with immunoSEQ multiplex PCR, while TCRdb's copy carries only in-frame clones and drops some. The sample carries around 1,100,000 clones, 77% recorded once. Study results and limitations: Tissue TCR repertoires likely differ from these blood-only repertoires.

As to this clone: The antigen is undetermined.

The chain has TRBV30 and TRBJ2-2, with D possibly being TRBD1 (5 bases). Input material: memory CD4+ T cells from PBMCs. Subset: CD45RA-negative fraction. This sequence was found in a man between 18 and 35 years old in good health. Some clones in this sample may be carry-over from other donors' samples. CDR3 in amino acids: CAFPHPTETGELFF. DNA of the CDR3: TGTGCCTTCCCCCACCCGACAGAAACCGGGGAGCTGTTTTTT.